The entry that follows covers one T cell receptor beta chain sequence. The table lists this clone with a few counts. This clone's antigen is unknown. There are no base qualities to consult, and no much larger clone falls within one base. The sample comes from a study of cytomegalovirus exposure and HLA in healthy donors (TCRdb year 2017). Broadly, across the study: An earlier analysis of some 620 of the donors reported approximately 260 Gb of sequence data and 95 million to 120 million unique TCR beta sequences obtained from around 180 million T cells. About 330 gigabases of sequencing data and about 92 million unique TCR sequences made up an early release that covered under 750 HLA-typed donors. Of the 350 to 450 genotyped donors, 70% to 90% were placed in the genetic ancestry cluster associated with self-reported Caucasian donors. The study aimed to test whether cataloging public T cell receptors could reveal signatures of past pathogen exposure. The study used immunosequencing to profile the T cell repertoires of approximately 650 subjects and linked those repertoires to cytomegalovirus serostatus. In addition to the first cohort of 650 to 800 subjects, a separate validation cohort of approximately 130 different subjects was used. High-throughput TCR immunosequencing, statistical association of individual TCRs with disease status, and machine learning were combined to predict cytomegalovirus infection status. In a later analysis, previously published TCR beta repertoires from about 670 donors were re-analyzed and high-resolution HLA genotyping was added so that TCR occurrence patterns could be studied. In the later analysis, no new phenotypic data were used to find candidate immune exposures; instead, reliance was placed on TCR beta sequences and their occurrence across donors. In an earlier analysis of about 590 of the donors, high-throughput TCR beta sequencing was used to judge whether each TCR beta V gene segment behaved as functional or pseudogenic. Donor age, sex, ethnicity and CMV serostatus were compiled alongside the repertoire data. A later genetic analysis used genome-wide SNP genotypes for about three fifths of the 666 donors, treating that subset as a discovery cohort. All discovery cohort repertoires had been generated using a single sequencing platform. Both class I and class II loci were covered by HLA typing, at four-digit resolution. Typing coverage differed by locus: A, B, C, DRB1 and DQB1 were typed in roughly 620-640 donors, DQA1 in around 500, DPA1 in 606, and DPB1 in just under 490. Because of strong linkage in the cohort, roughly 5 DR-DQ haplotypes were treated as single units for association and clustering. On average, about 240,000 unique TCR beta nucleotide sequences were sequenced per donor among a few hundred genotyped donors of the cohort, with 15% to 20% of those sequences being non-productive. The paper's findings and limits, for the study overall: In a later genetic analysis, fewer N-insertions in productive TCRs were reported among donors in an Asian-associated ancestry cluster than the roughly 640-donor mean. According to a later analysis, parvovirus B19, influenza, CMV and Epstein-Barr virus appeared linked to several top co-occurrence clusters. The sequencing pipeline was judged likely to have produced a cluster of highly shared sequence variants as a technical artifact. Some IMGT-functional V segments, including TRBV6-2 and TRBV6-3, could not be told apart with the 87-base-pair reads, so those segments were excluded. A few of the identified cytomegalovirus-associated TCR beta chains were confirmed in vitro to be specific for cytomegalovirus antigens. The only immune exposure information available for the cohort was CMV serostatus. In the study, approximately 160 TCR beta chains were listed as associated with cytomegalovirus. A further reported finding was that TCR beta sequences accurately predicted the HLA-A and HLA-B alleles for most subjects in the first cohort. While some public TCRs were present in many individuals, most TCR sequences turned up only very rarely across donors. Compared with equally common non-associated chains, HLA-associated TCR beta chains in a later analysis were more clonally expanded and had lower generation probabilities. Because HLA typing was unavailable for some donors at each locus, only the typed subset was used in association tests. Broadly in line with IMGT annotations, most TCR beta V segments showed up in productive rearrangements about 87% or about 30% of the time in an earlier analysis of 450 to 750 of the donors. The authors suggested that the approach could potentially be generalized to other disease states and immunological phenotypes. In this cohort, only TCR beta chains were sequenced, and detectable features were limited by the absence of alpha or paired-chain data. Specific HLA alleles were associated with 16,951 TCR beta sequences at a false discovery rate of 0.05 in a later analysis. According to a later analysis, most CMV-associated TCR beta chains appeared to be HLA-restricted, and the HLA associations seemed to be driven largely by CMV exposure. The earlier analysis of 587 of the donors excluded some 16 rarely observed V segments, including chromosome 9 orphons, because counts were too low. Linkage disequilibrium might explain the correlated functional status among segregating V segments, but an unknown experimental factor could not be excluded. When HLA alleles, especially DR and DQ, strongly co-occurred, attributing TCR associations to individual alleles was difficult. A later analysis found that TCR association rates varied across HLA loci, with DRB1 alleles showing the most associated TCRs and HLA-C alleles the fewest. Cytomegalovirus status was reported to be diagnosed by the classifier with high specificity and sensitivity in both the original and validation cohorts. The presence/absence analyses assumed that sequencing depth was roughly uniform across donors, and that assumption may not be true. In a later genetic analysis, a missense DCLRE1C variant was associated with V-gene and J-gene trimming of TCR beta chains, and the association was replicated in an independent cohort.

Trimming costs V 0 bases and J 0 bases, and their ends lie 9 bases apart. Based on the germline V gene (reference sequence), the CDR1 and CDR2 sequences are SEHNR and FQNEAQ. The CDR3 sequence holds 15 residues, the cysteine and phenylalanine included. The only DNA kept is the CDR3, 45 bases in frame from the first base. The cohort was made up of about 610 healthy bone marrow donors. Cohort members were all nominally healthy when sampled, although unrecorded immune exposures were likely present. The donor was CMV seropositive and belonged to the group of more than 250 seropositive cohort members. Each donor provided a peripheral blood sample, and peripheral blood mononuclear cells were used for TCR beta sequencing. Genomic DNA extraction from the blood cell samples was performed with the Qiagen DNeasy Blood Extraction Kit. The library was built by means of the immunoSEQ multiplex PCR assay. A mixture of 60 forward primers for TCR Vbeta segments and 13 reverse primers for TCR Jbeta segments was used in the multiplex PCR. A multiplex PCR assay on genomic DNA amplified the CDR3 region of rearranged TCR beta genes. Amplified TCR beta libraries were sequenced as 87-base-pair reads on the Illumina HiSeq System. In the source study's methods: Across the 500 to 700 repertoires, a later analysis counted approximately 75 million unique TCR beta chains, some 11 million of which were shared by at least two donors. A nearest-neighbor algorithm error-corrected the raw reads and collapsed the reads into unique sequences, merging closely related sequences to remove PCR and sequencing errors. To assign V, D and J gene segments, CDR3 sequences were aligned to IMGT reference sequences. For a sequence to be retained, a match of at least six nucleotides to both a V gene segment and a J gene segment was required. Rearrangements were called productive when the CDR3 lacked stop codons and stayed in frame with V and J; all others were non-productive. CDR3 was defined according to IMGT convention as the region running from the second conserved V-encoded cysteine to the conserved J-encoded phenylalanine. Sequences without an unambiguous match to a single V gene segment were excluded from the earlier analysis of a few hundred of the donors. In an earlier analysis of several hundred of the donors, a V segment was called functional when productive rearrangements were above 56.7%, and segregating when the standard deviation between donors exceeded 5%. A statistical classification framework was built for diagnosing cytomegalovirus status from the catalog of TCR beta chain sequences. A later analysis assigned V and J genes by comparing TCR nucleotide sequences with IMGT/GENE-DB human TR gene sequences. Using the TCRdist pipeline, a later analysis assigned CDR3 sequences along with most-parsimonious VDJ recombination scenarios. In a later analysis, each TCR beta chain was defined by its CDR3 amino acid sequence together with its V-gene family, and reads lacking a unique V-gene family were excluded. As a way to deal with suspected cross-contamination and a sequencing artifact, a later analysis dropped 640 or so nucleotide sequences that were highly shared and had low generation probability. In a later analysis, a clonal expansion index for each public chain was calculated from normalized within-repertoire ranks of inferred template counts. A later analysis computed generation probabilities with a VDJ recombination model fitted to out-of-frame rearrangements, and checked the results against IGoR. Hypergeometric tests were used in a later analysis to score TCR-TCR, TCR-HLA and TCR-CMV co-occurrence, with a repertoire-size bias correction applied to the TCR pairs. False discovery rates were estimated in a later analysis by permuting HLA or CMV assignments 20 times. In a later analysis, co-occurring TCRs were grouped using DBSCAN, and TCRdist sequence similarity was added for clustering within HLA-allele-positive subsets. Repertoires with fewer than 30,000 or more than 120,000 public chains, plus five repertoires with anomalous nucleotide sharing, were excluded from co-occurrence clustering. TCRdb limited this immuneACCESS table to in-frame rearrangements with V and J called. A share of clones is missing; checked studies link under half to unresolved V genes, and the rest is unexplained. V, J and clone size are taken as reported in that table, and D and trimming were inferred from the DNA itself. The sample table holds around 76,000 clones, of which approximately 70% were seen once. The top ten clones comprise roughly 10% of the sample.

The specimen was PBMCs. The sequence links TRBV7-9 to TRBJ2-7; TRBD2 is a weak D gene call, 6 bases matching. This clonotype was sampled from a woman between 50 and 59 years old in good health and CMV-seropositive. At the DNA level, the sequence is TGTGCCAGCAGCTTAGCTGGCGGGAACTCCTACGAGCAGTACTTC. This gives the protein CASSLAGGNSYEQYF.